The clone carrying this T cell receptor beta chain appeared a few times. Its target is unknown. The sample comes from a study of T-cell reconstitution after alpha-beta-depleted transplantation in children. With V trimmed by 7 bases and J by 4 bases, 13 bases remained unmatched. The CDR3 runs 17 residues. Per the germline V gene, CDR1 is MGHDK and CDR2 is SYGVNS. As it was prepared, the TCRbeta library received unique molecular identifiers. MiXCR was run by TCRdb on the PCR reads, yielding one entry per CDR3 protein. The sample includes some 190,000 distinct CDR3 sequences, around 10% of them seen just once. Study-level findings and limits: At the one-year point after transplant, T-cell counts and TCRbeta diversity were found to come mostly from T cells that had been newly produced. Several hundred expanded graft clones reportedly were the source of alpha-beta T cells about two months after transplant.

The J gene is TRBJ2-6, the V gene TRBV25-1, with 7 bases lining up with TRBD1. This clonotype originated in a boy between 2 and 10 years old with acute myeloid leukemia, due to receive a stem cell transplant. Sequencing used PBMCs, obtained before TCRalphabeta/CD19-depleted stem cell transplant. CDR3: CASNHRGDPSGANVLTF. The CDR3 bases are TGTGCCAGCAACCACAGGGGCGACCCTTCCGGGGCCAACGTCCTGACTTTC.